This T cell receptor beta chain was identified during a study of ipilimumab plus nivolumab after autologous stem cell transplantation. Ipilimumab, 1 mg/kg, started 14 to 28 days after autologous transplant. TCRdb's copy holds only in-frame clones and misses some; the assay was immunoSEQ multiplex PCR. Among about 47,000 clones listed, roughly 84% were seen once. The CDR3 has 18 residues. Germline trimming cut 6 bases from V and 5 bases from J; bases unmatched to any gene: 20. The germline V gene encodes CDR1 MNHEY and CDR2 SMNVEV (reference sequence). Sequences were derived from PBMCs, sampled in a trial of ipilimumab plus nivolumab as post-transplant consolidation. This receptor was obtained from a male donor with multiple myeloma. The rearrangement joins TRBV27 to TRBJ2-7; 9 nucleotides agree with TRBD1. The CDR3 protein is CASSPTPPPDRGRDEQYF. Here the CDR3 DNA reads TGTGCCAGCAGCCCCACACCCCCACCGGACAGGGGTCGCGACGAGCAGTACTTC.